These 8 T cell receptor beta chains came from one sample sequenced in a study of neurological immune-mediated disorders. TCRdb fed the 5' RACE reads into MiXCR, producing one record per CDR3 protein. The sample carries 74,000 or so distinct CDR3 sequences, approximately 10% recorded once. The sample was PBMCs. These receptors were collected from a man aged 45 to 65 in good health.

This clonotype was recorded at least ten times. The rearrangement uses TRBV20-1 and TRBJ2-3; the match to TRBD2 covers 9 bases. V dropped 8 bases and J dropped 3; count of bases not matched to a gene: 12. Germline CDR1 reads DFQATT; CDR2 reads SNEGSKA (reference sequence). This CDR3 spans 15 amino acids. CDR3 amino acids: CSPLTGTSLTDTQYF. In DNA, the CDR3 is TGCAGTCCCTTAACCGGGACTAGCTTGACAGATACGCAGTATTTT.

This clonotype appeared many times. The chain couples TRBV7-9 to TRBJ1-6; D remains ambiguous. Trimming left V 2 bases short and J 2 bases short, with 4 bases between. CDR1 is SEHNR and CDR2 is FQNEAQ in the germline V gene (reference sequence). The CDR3 length is 14 residues. The CDR3 loop is CASSLSTYNSPLHF. The DNA of the CDR3 is TGTGCCAGCAGCTTAAGTACCTATAATTCACCCCTCCACTTT.

This clonotype was counted a few times. The J gene is TRBJ2-2, the V gene TRBV9, with 7 bases identical to TRBD1. Losses at the gene ends were 3 bases for V and 1 base for J; bases not matched to a gene: 9. Germline V gene lookup returns CDR1 SGDLS and CDR2 YYNGEE. This CDR3 contains 17 residues. CDR3 in DNA: TGTGCCAGCAGCGCTCGGACAGGAGATGTGAACACCGGGGAGCTGTTTTTT. Translated, it gives CASSARTGDVNTGELFF. Together with reference TRBV9 and TRBJ2-2, the CDR3 gives the full variable domain: DSGVTQTPKHLITATGQRVTLRCSPRSGDLSVYWYQQSLDQGLQFLIQYYNGEERAKGNILERFSAQQFPDLHSELNLSSLELGDSALYFCASSARTGDVNTGELFFGEGSRLTVL.

This clonotype came up many times. This chain's CDR3 is CASSFDRLEEQYF. The CDR3 nucleotides are TGCGCCAGCAGCTTTGACAGGCTGGAGGAGCAGTACTTC. The chain carries TRBV5-1 and TRBJ2-7; possible D gene TRBD1, 6 bases. V lost 2 bases and J 7 bases, leaving 13 bases between the germline ends. CDR1 is SGHRS and CDR2 is YFSETQ in the germline V gene. The CDR3 spans 13 residues.

There are many counts of this clonotype. A much bigger clone sits one base away, suggesting this may be a read error. DNA of the CDR3: TGCGCCAGCAGCCCCATGACAGGAACCCAAGAGATCCAGTACTTC. Encoded protein: CASSPMTGTQEIQYF. The gene calls are TRBV5-1 and TRBJ2-5; TRBD1 is a possible D gene (6 bases). The germline CDR1 and CDR2 sequences are SGHRS and YFSETQ. This CDR3 comprises 15 residues.

This clonotype was recorded many times. The chain couples TRBV6-6 to TRBJ1-4; 10 positions match TRBD1. Germline CDR1 MNHNY, CDR2 SVGAGI (reference sequence). This CDR3 comprises 17 residues. After removal of 6 bases from V and 7 bases from J, the junction contained 14 bases not matched to a gene. The CDR3 sequence is CASRATGGLYNGEKLFF. CDR3 sequence (DNA): TGTGCCAGCAGAGCGACAGGGGGCTTGTATAATGGTGAAAAACTGTTTTTT.

This clonotype was seen many times. J is TRBJ1-3 and V is TRBV12-3 or TRBV12-4; TRBD1 matches 9 bases. V dropped 6 bases and J dropped 1; count of bases not matched to a gene: 4. The CDR3 spans 15 residues. CDR3 in amino acids: CASSRDRGSGNTIYF. CDR3 sequence (DNA): TGTGCCAGCAGCCGTGACAGGGGGTCTGGAAACACCATATATTTT.

This clonotype was recorded many times. The rearrangement joins TRBV11-2 to TRBJ2-3; D may be TRBD1 (5 bases). This CDR3 is built from 17 residues. Trimming removed 4 bases at V and 3 bases at J, with 20 bases between. Germline CDR1 reads SGHAT; CDR2 reads FQNNGV. The CDR3 region is CASSSETVTFATDTQYF. In nucleotides, the CDR3 is TGTGCCAGCAGCTCGGAGACAGTGACGTTTGCTACAGATACGCAGTATTTT.